This entry lists 32 T cell receptor beta chains sequenced from one sample in a study of shared clonotypes between healthy human individuals. The method was immunoSEQ multiplex PCR; TCRdb's version includes in-frame clones alone and lacks a portion of them. The sample comprises 2 million to 2.5 million clones, roughly 92% of which are singletons, and 0.3% to 0.45% rests with the top ten. Sequencing was done on a sample of naive CD4+ T cells from PBMCs. Subset denoted: CD45RA+ positively selected. All receptors derive from a man aged 18 to 29 in good health. Some clones in this sample may be carry-over from other donors' samples.

This chain uses TRBV2 with TRBJ2-3, with a tentative D call TRBD2 (6 bases). CDR1 is SNHLY and CDR2 is FYNNEI in the germline V gene. The CDR3 spans 17 residues. The V and J ends lost 5 bases and 5 bases respectively, with 23 bases between them. The CDR3 coding sequence is TGTGCCAGCAGTAAGTCTCTTCGTAGCGGAGCGGAAGATACGCAGTATTTT. Amino acid sequence: CASSKSLRSGAEDTQYF.

The chain couples TRBV9 to TRBJ1-2; TRBD1 aligns across 9 bases. Trimming removed 3 bases from V and 4 bases from J; junction bases left unmatched: 4. Per germline, CDR1 SGDLS and CDR2 YYNGEE. The CDR3 has 14 amino acids. Here the CDR3 reads CASSGGQGIYGYTF. As DNA, the CDR3 is TGTGCCAGCAGCGGGGGACAGGGAATCTATGGCTACACCTTC. The whole variable domain, remainder taken from reference TRBV9 and TRBJ1-2, is DSGVTQTPKHLITATGQRVTLRCSPRSGDLSVYWYQQSLDQGLQFLIQYYNGEERAKGNILERFSAQQFPDLHSELNLSSLELGDSALYFCASSGGQGIYGYTFGSGTRLTVV.

The chain is built from TRBV19 and TRBJ2-3; D possibly uses TRBD1 or TRBD2 (5 bases each). The CDR3 consists of 16 residues. Germline V CDR1 and CDR2: LNHDA, SQIVND (reference sequence). V gave up 3 bases and J gave up 2 bases, with 15 bases separating them. CDR3 sequence (DNA): TGTGCCAGTAGTATCGGGACGAGGAGCCTCACAGATACGCAGTATTTT. It yields the protein CASSIGTRSLTDTQYF.

CDR3 sequence reads: CASSFIPGGQNTGELFF. In DNA, the CDR3 is TGTGCCAGCAGCTTTATTCCAGGAGGACAGAACACCGGGGAGCTGTTTTTT. The chain is built from TRBV7-9 and TRBJ2-2; possibly TRBD1 or TRBD2 for D (5 bases each). Germline loops: CDR1 SEHNR, CDR2 FQNEAQ (reference sequence). Trimming stripped 3 bases from V and 1 base from J, with 15 bases between. The CDR3 runs 17 residues.

On this clone: Other DNA sequences in this specimen translate into the identical CDR3. The chain has TRBV18 and TRBJ1-1; D not resolved. Looked up from germline, CDR1 is KGHSH and CDR2 is LQKENI. Trimming removed 3 bases from V and 2 bases from J, with 7 bases in between. The CDR3 covers 13 residues. The CDR3 sequence is CASSPGRNTEAFF. CDR3 nucleotide sequence: TGTGCCAGCTCACCGGGCAGAAACACTGAAGCTTTCTTT.

The chain uses TRBV18 and TRBJ1-1; maybe TRBD1 (6 bases). The CDR3 length is 11 residues. Trimming took off 6 bases at V and 7 bases at J, with 9 bases between the two ends. Germline CDR1 and CDR2: KGHSH and LQKENI. This CDR3 is CASSTGNEAFF. CDR3 nucleotide sequence: TGTGCCAGCTCCACAGGGAATGAAGCTTTCTTT.

J is TRBJ2-2 and V is TRBV18, with D uncertain. With 4 bases removed from V and 3 bases from J, the gap between germline ends came to 15 bases. The CDR3 is made up of 16 amino acids. Per germline, CDR1 KGHSH and CDR2 LQKENI. The CDR3 loop reads CASSLGLDEYTGELFF. The DNA for the CDR3 is TGTGCCAGCTCACTGGGGTTGGACGAGTACACCGGGGAGCTGTTTTTT.

The rearrangement joins TRBV7-3 to TRBJ2-5; unclear D gene. Per the germline V gene, CDR1 is SGHTA and CDR2 is FQGTGA. V lost 5 bases, J lost 5 bases, and 12 bases lay in between. CDR3 length: 13 amino acids. This CDR3 reads CASSGDNRETQYF. DNA for the CDR3: TGTGCCAGCAGCGGAGATAATAGGGAGACCCAGTACTTC.

The chain uses TRBV5-4 and TRBJ2-5; 8 positions match TRBD1. CDR1 is SGHNT and CDR2 is YYREEE in the germline V gene (reference sequence). The V gene end was trimmed by 2 bases and the J gene end by 2 bases; junction bases not matched to a gene: 8. The CDR3 length is 16 residues. The CDR3 loop reads CASSLGQGGRQETQYF. The CDR3 region has the DNA TGTGCCAGCAGCTTAGGACAGGGCGGAAGGCAAGAGACCCAGTACTTC.

This clone has a single count. The V and J genes are TRBV5-1 and TRBJ2-1; the D gene is possibly TRBD2 (5 bases). Trimming removed 3 bases at V and 10 bases at J, with 17 bases between. This CDR3 spans 14 amino acids. Germline V lookup: CDR1 SGHRS, CDR2 YFSETQ. The CDR3 sequence: CASSWPLGRNEQFF. CDR3 coding DNA: TGCGCCAGCAGCTGGCCGTTGGGGAGAAACGAGCAGTTCTTC. The variable domain in full, with the rest retrieved from reference TRBV5-1 and TRBJ2-1, is KAGVTQTPRYLIKTRGQQVTLSCSPISGHRSVSWYQQTPGQGLQFLFEYFSETQRNKGNFPGRFSGRQFSNSRSEMNVSTLELGDSALYLCASSWPLGRNEQFFGPGTRLTVL.

A remark on this clone: Different DNA sequences within this sample yield the same CDR3. The rearrangement joins TRBV5-4 to TRBJ2-1; 7 nucleotides match TRBD1. V gave up 3 bases and J gave up 5 bases; unmatched junction bases: 5. The CDR3 sequence is 14 residues long. CDR1 SGHNT and CDR2 YYREEE come from the germline V gene (reference sequence). The CDR3 nucleotides read TGTGCCAGCAGCTCCAGGACAGGTAACAATGAGCAGTTCTTC. The encoded protein is CASSSRTGNNEQFF.

The chain joins TRBV9 to TRBJ2-1; the D is unclear. CDR1 and CDR2 from the germline V gene are SGDLS and YYNGEE. The CDR3 is 16 amino acids. Trimming removed 4 bases from V and 2 bases from J, with 16 bases in between. The CDR3 DNA is TGTGCCAGCAGCTATTCTCCGGCCCTGACCTACAATGAGCAGTTCTTC. Amino acid sequence: CASSYSPALTYNEQFF.

The chain employs TRBV5-1 and TRBJ2-2; no clear D. The CDR3 is made up of 15 amino acids. Looked up from germline, CDR1 is SGHRS and CDR2 is YFSETQ. Trimming shortened V by 1 base and J by 3 bases, and 10 bases separated the two germline ends. The CDR3 loop reads CASSLHSRDTGELFF. Written as DNA, the CDR3 is TGCGCCAGCAGCTTGCATTCCCGGGACACCGGGGAGCTGTTTTTT.

The chain employs TRBV6-1 and TRBJ1-4, with D maybe TRBD1 (5 bases). Germline V CDR1 and CDR2: MNHNS, SASEGT. The length of the CDR3 is 14 residues. Deletions cut 1 base from V and 8 bases from J, with 11 bases between. The CDR3 DNA follows: TGTGCCAGCAGTGAAGGAGGGGCGATGGAAAAACTGTTTTTT. This codes for CASSEGGAMEKLFF.

There are a few counts of this clone. The V and J genes are TRBV7-3 and TRBJ1-1; D remains ambiguous. The CDR3 consists of 14 residues. Trimming shortened V by 2 bases and J by 3 bases, and 10 bases separated the two germline ends. The germline CDR1 and CDR2 sequences are SGHTA and FQGTGA. CDR3 sequence: CASSLSNHDTEAFF. CDR3 in DNA: TGTGCCAGCAGCTTATCGAACCACGACACTGAAGCTTTCTTT.

This clone occurred once. The V call is TRBV2, the J call TRBJ1-1; tentatively, D is TRBD1 (5 bases). Germline lookup yields CDR1 SNHLY and CDR2 FYNNEI. V was pared by 5 bases and J by 0 bases, with 13 bases between. The CDR3 totals 15 residues. The CDR3 spells CASSWGGAMNTEAFF. Here the CDR3 DNA reads TGTGCCAGCAGTTGGGGAGGGGCCATGAACACTGAAGCTTTCTTT.

The V and J genes are TRBV7-9 and TRBJ1-2; D is possibly TRBD1 (5 bases). Germline CDR1 SEHNR, CDR2 FQNEAQ (reference sequence). Trimming pared 1 base from V and 4 bases from J, leaving 13 bases between. The CDR3 is 15 amino acids. CDR3 region: CASSLESQGGYGYTF. The CDR3 nucleotides are TGTGCCAGCAGCTTAGAAAGTCAGGGCGGCTATGGCTACACCTTC.

V usage is TRBV6-4 and J usage is TRBJ2-3, with a weak D call TRBD1 (6 bases). This CDR3 is built from 15 residues. V lost 0 bases and J lost 6, with 13 bases in between. Germline V gene lookup returns CDR1 MRHNA and CDR2 SNTAGT. The CDR3 nucleotides read TGTGCCAGCAGTGACTCAGGGGGTAGAGATGATACGCAGTATTTT. Encoded protein: CASSDSGGRDDTQYF.

CDR3 bases: TGCGCCAGCAGCCATGGGACTAGCGCAGGCTACGAGCAGTACTTC. Its protein is CASSHGTSAGYEQYF. The J gene is TRBJ2-7, the V gene TRBV5-1; 10 nucleotides align to TRBD2. CDR3 size: 15 residues. Per the germline V gene, CDR1 is SGHRS and CDR2 is YFSETQ. V lost 4 bases and J lost 3; bases outside the gene matches: 7. Full variable domain (rest looked up from reference TRBV5-1 and TRBJ2-7): KAGVTQTPRYLIKTRGQQVTLSCSPISGHRSVSWYQQTPGQGLQFLFEYFSETQRNKGNFPGRFSGRQFSNSRSEMNVSTLELGDSALYLCASSHGTSAGYEQYFGPGTRLTVT.

The rearrangement links TRBV5-5 to TRBJ2-7; D call uncertain. The V and J ends lost 4 bases and 0 bases respectively, with 14 bases between them. The CDR3 sequence is 15 residues long. Germline-derived CDR1 and CDR2 are SGHKS and YYEKEE (reference sequence). DNA for the CDR3: TGTGCCAGCAGCGCTGCGCTGGGTGACTCCTACGAGCAGTACTTC. As protein: CASSAALGDSYEQYF.

The J gene is TRBJ1-2, the V gene TRBV10-2; D call uncertain. With 3 bases removed from V and 3 bases from J, the gap between germline ends came to 2 bases. Germline V gene data show CDR1 as WSHSY and CDR2 as SAAADI. This CDR3 comprises 11 residues. The CDR3: CASSDDYGYTF. CDR3 in DNA: TGCGCCAGCAGTGATGACTATGGCTACACCTTC.

V usage is TRBV28 and J usage is TRBJ1-2, with 8 bases aligning to TRBD1. Germline V lookup: CDR1 MDHEN, CDR2 SYDVKM. The CDR3 covers 13 residues. V lost 6 bases and J lost 8; bases outside the gene matches: 8. The CDR3 reads CASRDGTGVGYTF. Written as DNA, the CDR3 is TGTGCCAGCAGGGATGGGACAGGCGTCGGCTACACCTTC.

This clone occurred a few times. This rearrangement joins TRBV5-8 to TRBJ1-1; D unresolved. The CDR3 totals 14 residues. V shed 2 bases and J shed 1 base, with 9 bases lying between them. The germline CDR1 and CDR2 sequences are SGHTS and YDEGEE. The CDR3 coding sequence is TGTGCCAGCAGCTTATTGGCCCCGAACACTGAAGCTTTCTTT. Protein: CASSLLAPNTEAFF.

The CDR3 is CASRIPGPQETQYF. In DNA form, the CDR3 reads TGTGCCAGCAGAATTCCGGGACCCCAAGAGACCCAGTACTTC. The chain carries TRBV28 and TRBJ2-5; D tentatively fits TRBD1 or TRBD2 (5 bases each). This CDR3 contains 14 residues. Trimming removed 6 bases from V and 1 base from J, with 12 bases in between. The germline gives CDR1 MDHEN, CDR2 SYDVKM.

This clone was seen once. The sample has other DNA sequences that encode this CDR3 too. This chain joins TRBV10-1 and TRBJ1-1; no reliable D call. The V and J ends lost 6 bases and 2 bases respectively, with 10 bases between them. The V gene's germline CDR1 is WNHNN and CDR2 SYGVQD (reference sequence). The CDR3 has 13 amino acids. The CDR3 is CASRPGRNTEAFF. The CDR3 DNA follows: TGCGCCAGCAGACCCGGCCGAAACACTGAAGCTTTCTTT.

The chain couples TRBV6-1 to TRBJ1-1; D is perhaps TRBD1 (5 bases). The germline V gene has CDR1 MNHNS and CDR2 SASEGT. The CDR3 covers 15 residues. The V end lost 6 bases, the J end lost 1 base, and 15 bases lay between the germline ends. The chain's CDR3 is CASSHPTVSNTEAFF. As DNA, the CDR3 is TGTGCCAGCAGCCACCCGACAGTCTCGAACACTGAAGCTTTCTTT.

The chain couples TRBV28 to TRBJ1-5, with D unclear. V lost 10 bases and J lost 2, with 18 bases in between. Per germline, CDR1 MDHEN and CDR2 SYDVKM. This CDR3 has 15 amino acids. This CDR3 is CATLGLVGGNQPQHF. CDR3 nucleotide sequence: TGTGCCACCCTAGGGCTTGTGGGTGGCAATCAGCCCCAGCATTTT.

The count of this clone is one. The J gene is TRBJ1-5, the V gene TRBV19; D may be TRBD1 (5 bases). The germline V and J ends were trimmed by 1 base and 4 bases, with 14 bases remaining between them. This CDR3 spans 16 amino acids. CDR1 is LNHDA and CDR2 is SQIVND in the germline V gene (reference sequence). The CDR3 DNA is TGTGCCAGTAGTATAGGTAGGGGAGGTTTGAATCAGCCCCAGCATTTT. Translating it yields CASSIGRGGLNQPQHF.

The gene calls are TRBV27 and TRBJ1-2; TRBD1 is a possible D gene (6 bases). This CDR3 spans 15 amino acids. Between the trimmed V and J ends, which lost 6 bases and 2 bases, there was a span of 16 bases. From germline, CDR1 is MNHEY and CDR2 SMNVEV (reference sequence). The CDR3 loop reads CASRSGGAANYGYTF. The CDR3 DNA follows: TGTGCCAGCAGATCTGGGGGGGCCGCCAACTATGGCTACACCTTC.

A remark on this clone: In the same sample, other DNA sequences code for this CDR3. The chain couples TRBV27 to TRBJ2-1, with TRBD2 matching over 14 bases. Trimming at V came to 6 bases and at J to 8 bases, leaving 6 bases not matched to a gene. Looked up from germline, CDR1 is MNHEY and CDR2 is SMNVEV (reference sequence). The CDR3 length is 15 residues. DNA for the CDR3: TGTGCCAGCAGCTTAGGACTAGCGGGAGGCGATGAGCAGTTCTTC. Its translation: CASSLGLAGGDEQFF.

This clone was detected once. V and J are TRBV5-4 and TRBJ1-1; no reliable D call. The CDR3 contains 15 residues. Germline loops: CDR1 SGHNT, CDR2 YYREEE (reference sequence). V lost 1 base, J lost 5 bases, and 15 bases lay in between. Here the CDR3 reads CASSLRLGEHTEAFF. CDR3 bases: TGTGCCAGCAGCTTGCGGCTTGGGGAGCATACTGAAGCTTTCTTT.

This clone was recorded once. The chain employs TRBV28 and TRBJ2-7; a weak D match, TRBD1 (6 bases). The V gene lost 3 bases and the J gene lost 3 bases, with 12 bases spanning the gap. From germline, CDR1 is MDHEN and CDR2 SYDVKM. The CDR3 is 14 residues long. This CDR3 reads CASSLTRGYYEQYF. CDR3 coding DNA: TGTGCCAGCAGTTTGACCAGGGGTTACTACGAGCAGTACTTC.